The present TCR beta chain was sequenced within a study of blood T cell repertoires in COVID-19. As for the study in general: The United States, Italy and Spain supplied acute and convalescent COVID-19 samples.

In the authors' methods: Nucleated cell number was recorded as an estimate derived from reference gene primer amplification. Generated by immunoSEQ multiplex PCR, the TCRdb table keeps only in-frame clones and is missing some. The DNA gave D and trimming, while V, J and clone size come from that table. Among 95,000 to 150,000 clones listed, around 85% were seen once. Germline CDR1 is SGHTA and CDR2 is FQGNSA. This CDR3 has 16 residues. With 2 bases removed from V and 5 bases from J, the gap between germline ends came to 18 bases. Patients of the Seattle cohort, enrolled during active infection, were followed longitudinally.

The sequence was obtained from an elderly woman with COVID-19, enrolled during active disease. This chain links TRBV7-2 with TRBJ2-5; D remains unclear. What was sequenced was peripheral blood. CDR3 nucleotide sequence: TGTGCCAGCAGCTTACTTTTAGGTGGATCCGGGGAGACCCAGTACTTC. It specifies CASSLLLGGSGETQYF.